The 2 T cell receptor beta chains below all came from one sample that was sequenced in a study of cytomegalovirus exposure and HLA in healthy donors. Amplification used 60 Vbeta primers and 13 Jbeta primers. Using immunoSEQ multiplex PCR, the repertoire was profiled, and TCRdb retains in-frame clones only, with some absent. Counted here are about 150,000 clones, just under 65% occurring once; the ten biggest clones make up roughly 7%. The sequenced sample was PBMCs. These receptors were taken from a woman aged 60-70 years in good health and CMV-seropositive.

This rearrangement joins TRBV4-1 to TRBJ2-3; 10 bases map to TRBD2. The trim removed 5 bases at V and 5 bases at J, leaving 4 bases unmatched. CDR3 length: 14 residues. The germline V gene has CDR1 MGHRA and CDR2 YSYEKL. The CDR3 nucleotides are TGCGCCAGCAGCATGGCTAGCGGGAGAGATACGCAGTATTTT. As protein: CASSMASGRDTQYF.

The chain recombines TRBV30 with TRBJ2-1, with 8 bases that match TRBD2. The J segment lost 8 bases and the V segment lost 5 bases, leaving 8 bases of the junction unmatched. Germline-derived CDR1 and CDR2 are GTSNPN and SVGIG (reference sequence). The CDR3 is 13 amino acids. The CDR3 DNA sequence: TGTGCCTGGTTAGCGGGAAGTGGTGATGAGCAGTTCTTC. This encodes CAWLAGSGDEQFF.